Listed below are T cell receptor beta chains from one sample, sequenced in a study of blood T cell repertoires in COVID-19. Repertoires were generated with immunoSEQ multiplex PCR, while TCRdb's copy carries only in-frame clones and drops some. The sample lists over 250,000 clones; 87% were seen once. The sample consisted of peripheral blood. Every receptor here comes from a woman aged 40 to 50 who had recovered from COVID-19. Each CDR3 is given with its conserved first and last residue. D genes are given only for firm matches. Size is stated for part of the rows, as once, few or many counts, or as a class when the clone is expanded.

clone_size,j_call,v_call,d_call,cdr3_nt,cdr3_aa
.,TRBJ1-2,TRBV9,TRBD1,TGTGCCAGCAGCGCGGGACAGTCGACCAACTATGGCTACACCTTC,CASSAGQSTNYGYTF
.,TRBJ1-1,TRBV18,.,TGTGCCAGCTCACCACCGTCACAGCTGAACACTGAAGCTTTCTTT,CASSPPSQLNTEAFF
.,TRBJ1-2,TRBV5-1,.,TGCGCCAGCAGCCCCCGAGCAGGGGAGAACTATGGCTACACCTTC,CASSPRAGENYGYTF
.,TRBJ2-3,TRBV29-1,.,TGCAGCGTTGAGCCCAGGTTCACAGATACGCAGTATTTT,CSVEPRFTDTQYF
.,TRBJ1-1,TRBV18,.,TGTGCCAGCTCACCACCACGCGGCAGCGTGGACACTGAAGCTTTCTTT,CASSPPRGSVDTEAFF
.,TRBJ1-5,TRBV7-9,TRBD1,TGTGCCAGCAGCCTCGGACAGGGTGCCCGGCCCCAGCATTTT,CASSLGQGARPQHF
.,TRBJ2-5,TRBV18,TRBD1,TGTGCCAGCTCACAGGGACAGCAAGAGACCCAGTACTTC,CASSQGQQETQYF
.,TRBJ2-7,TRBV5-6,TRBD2,TGTGCCAGCAGCTCCCTTCCGAACGTTCAGCGGGGGGCCTACGAGCAGTACTTC,CASSSLPNVQRGAYEQYF
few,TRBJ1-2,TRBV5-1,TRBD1,TGCGCCAGCAGCCTGGGGCCGGGACAGGGGTCTTTTAGCTACACCTTC,CASSLGPGQGSFSYTF
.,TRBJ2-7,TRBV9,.,TGTGCCAGCAGCGTAGAGGCTAGAAGCTTCTACGAGCAGTACTTC,CASSVEARSFYEQYF